The rows below give T cell receptor beta chains drawn from one sample of a study of blood T cell repertoires in COVID-19. Measured with immunoSEQ multiplex PCR; TCRdb has only the in-frame clones, and not every one. The table includes 180,000 or so clones, roughly 84% detected once. Input material: peripheral blood. The receptors shown here come from a person between 65 and 80 years old with COVID-19, enrolled during active disease. Each CDR3 is given with its conserved first and last residue. D genes are given only for firm matches. Clone size is stated in some rows and not others, as once, few, many or a class when expanded.

j_call clone_size v_call d_call cdr3_aa cdr3_nt
TRBJ2-2 - TRBV7-7 - CASSPIEKINTGELFF TGTGCCAGCAGCCCTATTGAAAAGATCAACACCGGGGAGCTGTTTTTT
TRBJ2-1 - TRBV4-3 - CASSQEAETEQFF TGCGCCAGCAGCCAAGAGGCGGAGACGGAGCAGTTCTTC
TRBJ1-5 - TRBV18 - CASSRTGQPQHF TGTGCCAGCTCACGGACGGGGCAGCCCCAGCATTTT
TRBJ2-2 - TRBV7-7 - CASSLLRGQNTGELFF TGTGCCAGCAGCTTATTGCGTGGGCAGAACACCGGGGAGCTGTTTTTT
TRBJ2-1 few TRBV4-3 - CASSQQLDNEQFF TGCGCCAGCAGCCAACAACTCGACAATGAGCAGTTCTTC
TRBJ1-3 - TRBV6-5 TRBD1 CASVWDRLSGNTIYF TGTGCCAGCGTTTGGGACAGGCTCTCTGGAAACACCATATATTTT
TRBJ1-6 - TRBV30 TRBD1 CAWRGQGDSPLHF TGTGCCTGGAGGGGACAGGGTGATTCACCCCTCCACTTT
TRBJ2-2 - TRBV5-6 - CASSSYQPGELFF TGTGCCAGCAGCTCCTATCAACCCGGGGAGCTGTTTTTT
TRBJ1-1 - TRBV28 - CASSSRGGVGNTEAFF TGTGCCAGCAGTTCCAGGGGAGGGGTCGGGAACACTGAAGCTTTCTTT
TRBJ2-2 few TRBV30 TRBD2 CAWTREGMNTGELFF TGTGCCTGGACCCGGGAGGGAATGAACACCGGGGAGCTGTTTTTT
TRBJ2-7 - TRBV18 TRBD1 CASSPGTGDPYEQYF TGTGCCAGCTCACCCGGGACAGGGGATCCCTACGAGCAGTACTTC
TRBJ1-2 - TRBV7-2 TRBD1 CASSLGAGTGFGYTF TGTGCCAGCAGCTTAGGGGCCGGGACAGGATTTGGCTACACCTTC
TRBJ2-7 once TRBV2 TRBD1 CASGTVYYEQYF TGTGCCAGTGGGACAGTTTACTACGAGCAGTACTTC
TRBJ1-5 - TRBV19 - CASSVQGNSNQPQHF TGTGCCAGTAGTGTACAGGGTAATAGCAATCAGCCCCAGCATTTT
TRBJ2-3 - TRBV5-4 TRBD1 CASGRDRPTDTQYF TGTGCCAGCGGCCGGGACAGGCCTACGGATACGCAGTATTTT
TRBJ2-1 - TRBV28 - CASSRQPRGNEQFF TGTGCCAGCAGCCGACAGCCAAGGGGCAATGAGCAGTTCTTC
TRBJ2-3 - TRBV5-8 - CASSLGGSGASDTQYF TGTGCCAGCAGCTTGGGTGGATCTGGTGCTAGTGATACGCAGTATTTT
TRBJ2-3 few TRBV13 TRBD1 CASSLVSDRGFVDTQYF TGTGCCAGCAGCTTAGTTTCGGACAGGGGGTTCGTTGATACGCAGTATTTT
TRBJ2-1 once TRBV18 TRBD1 CASSRTGGQALKMGFF TGTGCCAGCTCACGGACAGGGGGGCAAGCACTTAAGATGGGGTTCTTC
TRBJ1-4 - TRBV19 TRBD1 CASSVDRDAEKLFF TGTGCCAGTAGTGTCGACAGGGATGCTGAAAAACTGTTTTTT
TRBJ1-2 - TRBV18 TRBD1 CASSLREGAADGYTF TGTGCCAGCTCACTCCGGGAGGGGGCAGCGGATGGCTACACCTTC
TRBJ2-1 - TRBV6-1 - CASSEGRDSYNEQFF TGTGCCAGCAGTGAAGGCAGGGACTCCTACAATGAGCAGTTCTTC
TRBJ1-1 many TRBV12-3/TRBV12-4 - CASSSRGTEAFF TGTGCCAGCAGTAGTCGGGGTACTGAAGCTTTCTTT
TRBJ1-1 once TRBV10-1 - CASTGWPLNTEAFF TGCGCCAGCACGGGTTGGCCCCTGAACACTGAAGCTTTCTTT
TRBJ2-5 - TRBV5-6 TRBD2 CASSLGAGVQYF TGTGCCAGCAGCTTGGGGGCGGGGGTCCAGTACTTC
TRBJ2-1 - TRBV7-2 TRBD2 CASSPGLAYNEQFF TGTGCCAGCAGCCCTGGACTAGCCTACAATGAGCAGTTCTTC
TRBJ2-3 - TRBV5-4 TRBD2 CASSFPTSGATDTQYF TGTGCCAGCAGCTTTCCGACTAGCGGGGCTACAGATACGCAGTATTTT
TRBJ2-1 - TRBV5-1 - CASSLMQARNEQFF TGCGCCAGCAGCTTGATGCAAGCCCGGAATGAGCAGTTCTTC
TRBJ2-4 once TRBV27 TRBD1 CASSLVRGTDIQYF TGTGCCAGCAGTTTAGTCAGGGGGACAGACATTCAGTACTTC
TRBJ1-6 - TRBV6-2/TRBV6-3 - CASSYSIRQPTFSPLHF TGTGCCAGCAGTTACTCCATTCGACAGCCCACTTTTTCACCCCTCCACTTT
TRBJ1-5 once TRBV7-2 TRBD1 CASSLTSTGGGLIQPQHF TGTGCCAGCAGCTTAACGAGTACAGGGGGCGGTTTGATTCAGCCCCAGCATTTT
TRBJ1-6 - TRBV5-1 - CASRPAAARSGSSPLHF TGCGCCAGCAGACCGGCCGCAGCTCGATCGGGGAGTTCACCCCTCCACTTT
TRBJ2-3 - TRBV7-2 - CASSLARGTDTQYF TGTGCCAGCAGCTTAGCGCGTGGCACAGATACGCAGTATTTT
TRBJ2-7 - TRBV3-1/TRBV3-2 TRBD2 CASSQTGGSYEQYF TGTGCCAGCAGCCAAACGGGGGGCTCCTACGAGCAGTACTTC
TRBJ1-6 - TRBV19 - CASSITRGSSYNSPLHF TGTGCCAGTAGTATAACTCGGGGAAGCTCCTATAATTCACCCCTCCACTTT
TRBJ1-2 - TRBV15 TRBD1 CATSSGGTGVGYTF TGTGCCACCAGCAGTGGGGGGACAGGGGTCGGCTACACCTTC
TRBJ2-5 - TRBV7-3 - CASSLMGSGETQYF TGTGCCAGCAGCTTAATGGGGTCGGGGGAGACCCAGTACTTC
TRBJ1-4 - TRBV19 - CASSIDRITGRSNEKLFF TGTGCCAGTAGTATAGATCGAATTACAGGGAGAAGTAATGAAAAACTGTTTTTT
TRBJ1-6 few TRBV7-2 - CASSSRSLGSPLHF TGTGCCAGCAGCTCCCGGAGTCTGGGTTCACCCCTCCACTTT
TRBJ1-5 - TRBV23-1 - CASSHLSGQPQHF TGCGCCAGCAGTCACCTCTCGGGTCAGCCCCAGCATTTT
TRBJ2-2 - TRBV29-1 TRBD1 CSVEGQGVDTGELFF TGCAGCGTTGAAGGTCAGGGGGTCGACACCGGGGAGCTGTTTTTT
TRBJ2-2 - TRBV5-1 TRBD1 CASSTTGVASGELFF TGCGCCAGCAGCACGACAGGGGTAGCATCCGGGGAGCTGTTTTTT